This T cell receptor beta chain was captured by sequencing in a study of OX40 agonist ivuxolimab in advanced cancers. This CDR3 contains 14 residues. Trimming cost V 0 bases and J 0 bases, with 5 bases left between them. Germline V gene lookup returns CDR1 SGDLS and CDR2 YYNGEE. Using immunoSEQ multiplex PCR, the repertoire was profiled, and TCRdb retains in-frame clones only, with some absent. The sample holds about 36,000 clones, 74% seen once. The clonotype originates from an adult with an advanced solid tumor such as melanoma, head and neck, liver or kidney cancer. The sequences come from CD4+ or CD8+ T cells sorted from blood, collected in a trial of the OX40 agonist ivuxolimab. The V and J genes are TRBV9 and TRBJ2-3, with D uncertain. This CDR3 is CASSVVGSTDTQYF. In DNA form, the CDR3 reads TGTGCCAGCAGCGTAGTAGGGAGCACAGATACGCAGTATTTT. Together with reference TRBV9 and TRBJ2-3, the CDR3 gives the full variable domain: DSGVTQTPKHLITATGQRVTLRCSPRSGDLSVYWYQQSLDQGLQFLIQYYNGEERAKGNILERFSAQQFPDLHSELNLSSLELGDSALYFCASSVVGSTDTQYFGPGTRLTVL.